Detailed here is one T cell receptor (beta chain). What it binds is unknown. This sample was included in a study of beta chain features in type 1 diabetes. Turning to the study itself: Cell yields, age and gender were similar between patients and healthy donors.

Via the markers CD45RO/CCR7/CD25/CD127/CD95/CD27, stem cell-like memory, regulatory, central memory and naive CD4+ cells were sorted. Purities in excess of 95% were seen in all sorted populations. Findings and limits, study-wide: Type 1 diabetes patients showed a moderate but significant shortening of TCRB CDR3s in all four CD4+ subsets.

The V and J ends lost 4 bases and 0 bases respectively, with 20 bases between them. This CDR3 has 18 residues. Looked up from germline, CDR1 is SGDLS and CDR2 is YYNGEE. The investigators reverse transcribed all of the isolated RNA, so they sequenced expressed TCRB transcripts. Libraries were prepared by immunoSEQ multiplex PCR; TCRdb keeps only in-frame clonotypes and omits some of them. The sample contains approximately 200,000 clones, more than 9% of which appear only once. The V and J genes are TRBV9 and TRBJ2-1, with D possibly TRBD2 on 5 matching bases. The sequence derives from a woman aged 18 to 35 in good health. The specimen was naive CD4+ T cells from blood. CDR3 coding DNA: TGTGCCAGCAGCCCCCGGGGAGATCCGGGGAACTCCTACAATGAGCAGTTCTTC. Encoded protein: CASSPRGDPGNSYNEQFF.